Below, 10 T cell receptor beta chains from the same sample are listed, as sequenced in a study of blood T cell repertoires in COVID-19. TCRdb keeps only in-frame clones here, not all; method: immunoSEQ multiplex PCR. The sample has 150,000 to 190,000 clones; about 88% are singletons. The sample taken for sequencing was peripheral blood. The receptors originated from a woman in her 70s with acute or convalescent COVID-19.

Remarks on this clone: The sample contains more than one DNA sequence encoding this CDR3. The rearrangement uses TRBV5-1 and TRBJ1-3, with a weak D call TRBD1 (6 bases). The CDR3 totals 14 residues. Germline V gene lookup returns CDR1 SGHRS and CDR2 YFSETQ. The V end lost 4 bases, the J end lost 4 bases, and 12 bases lay between the germline ends. CDR3 nucleotide sequence: TGCGCCAGCAGCCTCCAGGGGAACGGAAACACCATATATTTT. Translation gives CASSLQGNGNTIYF.

CDR3 residues: CASSPPGEGGNQPQHF. The CDR3 nucleotides are TGTGCCAGCTCACCACCGGGGGAGGGAGGCAATCAGCCCCAGCATTTT. The chain carries TRBV18 and TRBJ1-5, with TRBD1 as a possible D gene (5 bases). This CDR3 is built from 16 residues. Between the trimmed V and J ends, which lost 0 bases and 2 bases, there was a span of 11 bases. CDR1 and CDR2 (germline): KGHSH, LQKENI.

The chain joins TRBV11-2 to TRBJ2-2, with D possibly matching TRBD1 (5 bases). The CDR3 covers 15 residues. From germline, CDR1 is SGHAT and CDR2 FQNNGV. Trimming stripped 1 base from V and 5 bases from J, with 11 bases between. The CDR3 region has the DNA TGTGCCAGCAGCTTAGGGGCAGGGTTAACCGGGGAGCTGTTTTTT. It translates to CASSLGAGLTGELFF. The full variable domain, completed using reference TRBV11-2 and TRBJ2-2, is EAGVAQSPRYKIIEKRQSVAFWCNPISGHATLYWYQQILGQGPKLLIQFQNNGVVDDSQLPKDRFSAERLKGVDSTLKIQPAKLEDSAVYLCASSLGAGLTGELFFGEGSRLTVL.

The rearrangement uses TRBV11-2 and TRBJ2-1, with D possibly matching TRBD2 (7 bases). CDR3 length: 16 residues. Germline assignment: CDR1 SGHAT and CDR2 FQNNGV. The V gene lost 1 base and the J gene lost 4 bases, with 14 bases spanning the gap. In nucleotides, the CDR3 is TGTGCCAGCAGCTTAGTTTACGGGGGGCCGTACAATGAGCAGTTCTTC. Residues: CASSLVYGGPYNEQFF.

This chain connects TRBV2 to TRBJ1-2, with 8 bases matching TRBD1. The CDR3 covers 13 residues. Germline lookup yields CDR1 SNHLY and CDR2 FYNNEI. Trimming cost V 6 bases and J 4 bases; bases outside gene matches: 4. The CDR3 spells CASSDRGPYGYTF. The CDR3 coding sequence is TGTGCCAGCAGCGACAGGGGCCCCTATGGCTACACCTTC.

The V and J genes are TRBV28 and TRBJ1-5; D ambiguous. From germline, CDR1 is MDHEN and CDR2 SYDVKM. V was trimmed by 10 bases and J by 0 bases, leaving 10 bases between them. The CDR3 extends over 13 amino acids. CDR3 protein: CATRRVSNQPQHF. Here the CDR3 DNA reads TGTGCCACCCGACGGGTTAGCAATCAGCCCCAGCATTTT.

This clone appeared once. The chain joins TRBV3-1 (or the pseudogene TRBV3-2) to TRBJ1-1, with no clear D. V was shortened by 8 bases and J by 6 bases, with 10 bases between the two germline ends. The CDR3 totals 11 residues. CDR1 LGHDT and CDR2 YNNKEL come from the germline V gene (reference sequence). CDR3 residues: CASARGAEAFF. The CDR3 region has the DNA TGTGCCAGCGCACGTGGAGCTGAAGCTTTCTTT.

The chain recombines TRBV7-9 with TRBJ2-2; 9 positions agree with TRBD1. Per the germline V gene, CDR1 is SEHNR and CDR2 is FQNEAQ (reference sequence). The CDR3 runs to 15 residues. J was trimmed by 5 bases and V by 5 bases; bases with no gene match: 6. The CDR3 DNA follows: TGTGCCAGCAGCCCGTCACAGGGGGCGACCGGGGAGCTGTTTTTT. This codes for CASSPSQGATGELFF.

The rearrangement links TRBV7-2 to TRBJ1-2; no firm D call. Germline V CDR1 and CDR2: SGHTA, FQGNSA. CDR3 length equals 15 residues. V was pared by 6 bases and J by 0 bases, with 14 bases between. The CDR3 nucleotides are TGTGCCAGCAGGCAGAACTTTGGAGCTAACTATGGCTACACCTTC. Its translation is CASRQNFGANYGYTF.

This chain links TRBV5-1 with TRBJ2-3; 9 bases are a match to TRBD2. Germline CDR1 and CDR2: SGHRS and YFSETQ. This CDR3 has 20 amino acids. V lost 3 bases, J lost 0 bases, and 17 bases stayed unmatched. The CDR3 sequence: CASSSSGGAGGTSSTDTQYF. The CDR3 region has the DNA TGCGCCAGCAGCTCCTCCGGGGGAGCGGGGGGCACCTCTAGCACAGATACGCAGTATTTT.